The sequence of this T cell receptor beta chain was determined in a study of regulatory T cells in long-lasting Graves disease. After removal of 4 bases from V and 7 bases from J, the junction contained 7 bases not matched to a gene. The CDR3 spans 15 residues. Germline values: CDR1 MNHNS, CDR2 SASEGT. This clonotype came up many times. Antigen: not known. Time point described: persistent/refractory GD, antithyroid drugs over 5 years with positive TRAb. Extracted PBMC RNA gave rise to the TCR library. Study-level points and caveats: There were preferences for TRBV28, TRBJ1-2 and TRBJ2-5 in persistent disease. Samples came from peripheral blood alone, without thyroid tissue.

iRepertoire HTBI primers and Arm-PCR of CDR3 regions built TCR beta libraries. TCRdb re-called the multiplex PCR reads through MiXCR, storing one row per CDR3 protein. The data hold hundreds of thousands of distinct CDR3 sequences, with around 20% observed a single time. V usage is TRBV6-1 and J usage is TRBJ1-2, with 12 bases lining up with TRBD1. The sample was peripheral blood mononuclear cells (PBMCs), taken when the disease was refractory, from a patient treated with antithyroid drugs. This TCR came from a female donor with Graves disease. The CDR3 region is CASSGDRGQLGGYTF. The DNA for the CDR3 is TGTGCCAGCAGTGGGGACAGGGGGCAATTGGGTGGCTACACCTTC.